These 31 T cell receptor beta chains came from one sample sequenced in a study of T cell changes during pregnancy in multiple sclerosis. Generated by immunoSEQ multiplex PCR, the TCRdb table keeps only in-frame clones and is missing some. The sample consists of more than 90,000 clones, about nine tenths of them appearing once. This specimen consisted of peripheral blood, obtained in the second trimester of pregnancy. These receptors all stem from a female donor with multiple sclerosis, enrolled in a pregnancy study.

The V call is TRBV27, the J call TRBJ2-1, with TRBD2 identical over 12 bases. The V gene's germline CDR1 is MNHEY and CDR2 SMNVEV (reference sequence). The ends lost 3 bases at V and 7 bases at J; junction bases unmatched: 7. This CDR3 is 16 amino acids long. The CDR3 bases are TGTGCCAGCAGTTTTAGACTAGCGGGAGTAGGGAATGAGCAGTTCTTC. Protein sequence: CASSFRLAGVGNEQFF.

CDR3 sequence reads: CASSRGLAGVGETQYF. CDR3 DNA sequence: TGTGCTAGTTCCAGAGGACTAGCGGGTGTAGGAGAGACCCAGTACTTC. The chain has TRBV12-5 and TRBJ2-5, with 11 bases matching TRBD2. This CDR3 is built from 16 residues. Germline trimming cut 8 bases from V and 4 bases from J; bases unmatched to any gene: 12. Germline assignment: CDR1 LGHNT and CDR2 FRNRAP.

This chain joins TRBV15 and TRBJ1-5, with D possibly TRBD1 on 5 matching bases. The CDR3 is made up of 17 amino acids. Trimming cost V 2 bases and J 4 bases, with 18 bases left between them. Germline V CDR1 and CDR2: LNHNV, YYDKDF (reference sequence). The CDR3 region has the DNA TGTGCCACCAGCAGATCGAGAAGGGGTAGTAAGAATCAGCCCCAGCATTTT. Protein: CATSRSRRGSKNQPQHF. The whole variable domain, filled in from reference TRBV15 and TRBJ1-5, reads DAMVIQNPRYQVTQFGKPVTLSCSQTLNHNVMYWYQQKSSQAPKLLFHYYDKDFNNEADTPDNFQSRRPNTSFCFLDIRSPGLGDTAMYLCATSRSRRGSKNQPQHFGDGTRLSIL.

The chain links TRBV27 to TRBJ1-5; 7 bases align to TRBD1. The CDR3 consists of 18 residues. Looked up from germline, CDR1 is MNHEY and CDR2 is SMNVEV (reference sequence). V was pared by 2 bases and J by 7 bases, with 17 bases of the junction left unmatched. Here the CDR3 reads CASSLVPPRQGGGQPQHF. In DNA form, the CDR3 reads TGTGCCAGCAGTTTAGTACCTCCCCGACAGGGTGGGGGCCAGCCCCAGCATTTT.

This chain joins TRBV9 and TRBJ1-3; D is ambiguous. Trimming removed 0 bases at V and 0 bases at J, with 4 bases between. From germline, CDR1 is SGDLS and CDR2 YYNGEE. The CDR3 extends over 14 amino acids. The CDR3 DNA sequence: TGTGCCAGCAGCGTAGCCATCTCTGGAAACACCATATATTTT. It codes for CASSVAISGNTIYF.

V and J are TRBV19 and TRBJ1-2; D is possibly TRBD1 (6 bases). CDR1 and CDR2 (germline): LNHDA, SQIVND (reference sequence). The V end lost 5 bases, the J end lost 3 bases, and 16 bases lay between the germline ends. This CDR3 region has 15 residues. The CDR3 protein is CASSPRTDKYYGYTF. As DNA, the CDR3 is TGTGCCAGTAGTCCTCGGACAGATAAGTACTATGGCTACACCTTC.

The gene calls are TRBV5-1 and TRBJ2-2; TRBD2 agrees at 7 bases. Germline CDR1 and CDR2: SGHRS and YFSETQ. The V gene end was trimmed by 0 bases and the J gene end by 5 bases; junction bases not matched to a gene: 4. This CDR3 region has 15 residues. The chain's CDR3 is CASSLEEGGTGELFF. CDR3 DNA: TGCGCCAGCAGCTTGGAGGAGGGAGGGACCGGGGAGCTGTTTTTT.

V gene TRBV5-8 combines with J gene TRBJ2-7, with D unresolved. Per germline, CDR1 SGHTS and CDR2 YDEGEE. The CDR3 has 17 residues. Trimming left V 4 bases short and J 0 bases short, with 20 bases between. The CDR3 DNA sequence: TGTGCCAGCAGCCCCTTCCAAACGGCGGATTCCTCCTACGAGCAGTACTTC. Amino acid sequence: CASSPFQTADSSYEQYF.

This sequence joins TRBV7-3 and TRBJ2-2, with D tentatively TRBD2 (5 bases). The CDR3 contains 13 residues. The V and J ends lost 5 bases and 5 bases respectively, with 9 bases between them. CDR1 SGHTA and CDR2 FQGTGA come from the germline V gene. CDR3 in DNA: TGTGCCAGCAGCCTTAGCGTTACCGGGGAGCTGTTTTTT. Its protein product is CASSLSVTGELFF.

CDR3 sequence reads: CASSSPRGRLGETQYF. CDR3 sequence (DNA): TGTGCCAGCAGTTCCCCCAGGGGGCGCCTTGGGGAGACCCAGTACTTC. The genes are TRBV28 and TRBJ2-5, with TRBD1 identical over 8 bases. The CDR3 spans 16 residues. The V gene's germline CDR1 is MDHEN and CDR2 SYDVKM. V shed 4 bases, J shed 5 bases, and the junction held 12 bases outside the gene matches. Using reference TRBV28 and TRBJ2-5 for the parts outside the CDR3, the full variable domain is DVKVTQSSRYLVKRTGEKVFLECVQDMDHENMFWYRQDPGLGLRLIYFSYDVKMKEKGDIPEGYSVSREKKERFSLILESASTNQTSMYLCASSSPRGRLGETQYFGPGTRLLVL.

The genes are TRBV6-5 and TRBJ2-1; 8 bases are shared with TRBD2. Trimming cost V 6 bases and J 5 bases; bases outside gene matches: 6. CDR1 and CDR2 (germline): MNHEY, SVGAGI. The CDR3 runs 14 residues. CDR3 residues: CASRAGDRNNEQFF. The CDR3 DNA reads TGTGCCAGCAGAGCGGGAGATCGTAACAATGAGCAGTTCTTC.

The rearrangement uses TRBV6-1 and TRBJ2-3, with 14 bases that match TRBD2. The V segment lost 6 bases and the J segment 6 bases; nucleotides outside the gene matches: 5. This CDR3 has 15 residues. Germline CDR1 MNHNS, CDR2 SASEGT. The CDR3 here is CASRGTSGSWDTQYF. The CDR3 coding sequence is TGTGCCAGCAGGGGGACTAGCGGGAGTTGGGATACGCAGTATTTT.

The V and J genes are TRBV10-3 and TRBJ2-7; 8 bases map to TRBD1. Germline CDR1 reads ENHRY; CDR2 reads SYGVKD. This CDR3 is built from 13 residues. V was clipped by 10 bases and J by 0 bases; unmatched bases: 5. CDR3 nucleotide sequence: TGTGCCACCCAGACAGGGGACTCCTACGAGCAGTACTTC. This translates into CATQTGDSYEQYF.

The V call is TRBV20-1, the J call TRBJ2-2; a weak D match, TRBD2 (6 bases). Per the germline V gene, CDR1 is DFQATT and CDR2 is SNEGSKA (reference sequence). The CDR3 spans 11 residues. The V gene lost 5 bases and the J gene lost 5 bases, with 6 bases spanning the gap. CDR3 loop: CSARETGELFF. In nucleotides, the CDR3 is TGCAGTGCTCGGGAGACCGGGGAGCTGTTTTTT.

The chain has TRBV27 and TRBJ1-1; 12 positions match TRBD1. The J segment lost 6 bases and the V segment lost 6 bases, leaving 11 bases of the junction unmatched. There are 16 residues in the CDR3. CDR1 and CDR2 (germline): MNHEY, SMNVEV (reference sequence). CDR3 residues: CASSPTGTGGTAEAFF. As DNA, the CDR3 is TGTGCCAGCAGCCCTACCGGGACAGGGGGCACTGCTGAAGCTTTCTTT.

This chain links TRBV10-3 with TRBJ2-5; possibly TRBD1 for D (5 bases). Trimming pared 4 bases from V and 4 bases from J, leaving 7 bases between. Per the germline V gene, CDR1 is ENHRY and CDR2 is SYGVKD. The CDR3 runs to 12 residues. This CDR3 reads CAISVTGETQYF. CDR3 sequence (DNA): TGTGCCATCAGTGTCACAGGAGAGACCCAGTACTTC.

The chain uses TRBV28 and TRBJ1-2; D perhaps matches TRBD1 (5 bases). Trimming removed 3 bases at V and 4 bases at J, with 24 bases between. The germline CDR1 and CDR2 sequences are MDHEN and SYDVKM. The length of the CDR3 is 18 residues. CDR3 sequence (DNA): TGTGCCAGCAGTTTTTGGTCCCGGGGAGGGGCCGCGATCTATGGCTACACCTTC. Its translation is CASSFWSRGGAAIYGYTF.

V usage is TRBV27 and J usage is TRBJ2-1; no clear D. V shed 4 bases and J shed 0 bases, with 7 bases lying between them. The germline gives CDR1 MNHEY, CDR2 SMNVEV (reference sequence). The CDR3 runs 14 residues. DNA for the CDR3: TGTGCCAGCAGTTCCCTTAGCTCCTACAATGAGCAGTTCTTC. It encodes CASSSLSSYNEQFF.

The V gene is TRBV27, the J gene TRBJ1-5, with a weak D call TRBD1 (5 bases). This CDR3 has 15 amino acids. Per the germline V gene, CDR1 is MNHEY and CDR2 is SMNVEV (reference sequence). The V end lost 5 bases, the J end lost 0 bases, and 11 bases lay between the germline ends. The CDR3 loop is CASSPRQYSNQPQHF. CDR3 nucleotide sequence: TGTGCCAGCAGTCCGAGACAGTATAGCAATCAGCCCCAGCATTTT.

This chain links TRBV19 with TRBJ2-3; tentatively, D is TRBD2 (7 bases). CDR3 length: 15 residues. Trimming stripped 4 bases from V and 4 bases from J, with 15 bases between. Per germline, CDR1 LNHDA and CDR2 SQIVND (reference sequence). Here the CDR3 DNA reads TGTGCCAGTAGTACCCCCCAGGGGAGGGCAGATACGCAGTATTTT. This sequence encodes CASSTPQGRADTQYF. Combining the CDR3 with reference TRBV19 and TRBJ2-3 gives the whole variable domain DGGITQSPKYLFRKEGQNVTLSCEQNLNHDAMYWYRQDPGQGLRLIYYSQIVNDFQKGDIAEGYSVSREKKESFPLTVTSAQKNPTAFYLCASSTPQGRADTQYFGPGTRLTVL.

By share, this clone ranks as medium-sized. This chain links TRBV6-4 with TRBJ2-2; perhaps TRBD2 as D (5 bases). In germline, CDR1 is MRHNA, CDR2 SNTAGT. The CDR3 is 15 amino acids. V shed 0 bases and J shed 0 bases, with 5 bases lying between them. CDR3 in amino acids: CASSDSGTNTGELFF. For the CDR3, the DNA is TGTGCCAGCAGTGACTCCGGGACGAACACCGGGGAGCTGTTTTTT.

The chain employs TRBV7-9 and TRBJ2-1; 9 nucleotides agree with TRBD1. This CDR3 contains 15 residues. V lost 5 bases, J lost 7 bases, and 9 bases stayed unmatched. Per the germline V gene, CDR1 is SEHNR and CDR2 is FQNEAQ (reference sequence). The CDR3 DNA is TGTGCCAGCAGCCCCGGACAGGGGTACGAGAATGAGCAGTTCTTC. Amino acid sequence: CASSPGQGYENEQFF.

The chain couples TRBV6-5 to TRBJ2-7; perhaps TRBD1 as D (7 bases). This CDR3 contains 13 residues. V lost 6 bases and J 2 bases, leaving 11 bases between the germline ends. Germline lookup yields CDR1 MNHEY and CDR2 SVGAGI. This chain's CDR3 is CASSQGEAYEQYF. The CDR3 nucleotides read TGTGCCAGCAGCCAGGGGGAGGCCTACGAGCAGTACTTC.

This chain links TRBV6-1 with TRBJ2-7, with a tentative D call TRBD1 (5 bases). This CDR3 is 13 amino acids long. V gave up 5 bases and J gave up 2 bases, with 10 bases separating them. CDR1 MNHNS and CDR2 SASEGT come from the germline V gene. CDR3 protein: CASSRGLTYEQYF. As DNA, the CDR3 is TGTGCCAGCAGTAGGGGCCTTACCTACGAGCAGTACTTC.

This chain joins TRBV6-5 and TRBJ2-7, with 7 bases aligning to TRBD1. This CDR3 has 16 residues. Trimming took 4 bases from V and 2 from J; bases not matched to a gene: 11. The germline gives CDR1 MNHEY, CDR2 SVGAGI. Here the CDR3 DNA reads TGTGCCAGCAGTTCCCCGGTTAGCAGGGGGACCTACGAGCAGTACTTC. Translating gives CASSSPVSRGTYEQYF.

The chain uses TRBV6-5 and TRBJ2-4, with 8 bases identical to TRBD1. Trimming cost V 4 bases and J 12 bases; bases outside gene matches: 11. The CDR3 runs 14 residues. Per germline, CDR1 MNHEY and CDR2 SVGAGI. The CDR3 protein is CASSSRATGDSQYF. The CDR3 DNA reads TGTGCCAGCAGTTCCCGAGCGACAGGGGATTCTCAGTACTTC.

This clone was seen more than once but under ten times. The DNA for the CDR3 is TGTGCCACGGAAACCGGGACAGGGGGCTATGGCTACACCTTC. It is translated as CATETGTGGYGYTF. The J gene is TRBJ1-2, the V gene TRBV28; 11 nucleotides agree with TRBD1. This CDR3 contains 14 residues. V lost 10 bases and J lost 4; bases outside the gene matches: 8. Germline lookup yields CDR1 MDHEN and CDR2 SYDVKM.

The chain recombines TRBV5-1 with TRBJ2-4; TRBD1 agrees at 10 bases. Unmatched junction bases numbered 9, after V lost 0 bases and J lost 9 bases. This CDR3 contains 16 residues. Germline CDR1 is SGHRS and CDR2 is YFSETQ. Here the CDR3 DNA reads TGCGCCAGCAGCTTGGTTGGGACAGGGGAGTCCGGCATTCAGTACTTC. Translating gives CASSLVGTGESGIQYF.

This clone was seen only a few times. V is TRBV5-5 and J is TRBJ2-1; weak D call: TRBD1 (6 bases). Germline V lookup: CDR1 SGHKS, CDR2 YYEKEE (reference sequence). This CDR3 has 13 amino acids. The V gene lost 0 bases and the J gene lost 5 bases, with 6 bases spanning the gap. The CDR3 is CASSLGGHNEQFF. The DNA for the CDR3 is TGTGCCAGCAGCTTGGGGGGGCACAATGAGCAGTTCTTC.

The J gene is TRBJ1-2, the V gene TRBV9, with D possibly being TRBD1 (5 bases). Looked up from germline, CDR1 is SGDLS and CDR2 is YYNGEE. This CDR3 has 18 amino acids. Trimming took 0 bases from V and 8 from J, leaving 26 bases between them. CDR3 DNA sequence: TGTGCCAGCAGCGTAGGAACCCTTCGACAGTTCCCTAACGAGGGCTACACCTTC. Its translation: CASSVGTLRQFPNEGYTF.

The J gene is TRBJ1-4, the V gene TRBV7-2; D is possibly TRBD1 (6 bases). Germline V gene data show CDR1 as SGHTA and CDR2 as FQGNSA. This CDR3 comprises 14 residues. V was cut by 7 bases and J by 5 bases, with 14 bases left in between. CDR3 in amino acids: CASTKGHLNEKLFF. CDR3 bases: TGTGCCAGCACCAAGGGACACTTAAATGAAAAACTGTTTTTT.